The 10 T cell receptor beta chains below come from one sample, sequenced in a study of T cells in Graves' hyperthyroidism and ophthalmopathy. Amplification yielded TCR beta CDR3 regions, with RNA transcripts as the source. The study used the HTBI primer set for a first-round RT-PCR of the TCR CDR3. TCRdb re-derived calls from the multiplex PCR reads in MiXCR, one entry per CDR3 protein. The table has under 550,000 distinct CDR3 sequences, 15% to 20% seen once. Specimen: blood. These receptors were taken from a man aged 40-50 years with Graves' ophthalmopathy.

This clonotype occurred many times. V usage is TRBV7-9 and J usage is TRBJ2-1, with TRBD2 identical over 11 bases. The CDR3 has 15 amino acids. V lost 5 bases, J lost 5 bases, and 5 bases stayed unmatched. Germline CDR1 reads SEHNR; CDR2 reads FQNEAQ (reference sequence). The CDR3 region has the DNA TGTGCCAGCAGCGAATCTAGCGGGAGGCACAATGAGCAGTTCTTC. It yields the protein CASSESSGRHNEQFF.

This clonotype has more than one count but fewer than ten. This sequence joins TRBV4-3 and TRBJ1-6; no reliable D call. Deletions cut 0 bases from V and 7 bases from J, with 7 bases between. This CDR3 is 14 amino acids long. Looked up from germline, CDR1 is LGHNA and CDR2 is YSLEER. Here the CDR3 reads CASSQESQNSPLHF. The CDR3 nucleotides are TGCGCCAGCAGCCAAGAAAGCCAAAATTCACCCCTCCACTTT.

This clonotype was picked up a small number of times. The gene calls are TRBV12-3 or TRBV12-4 and TRBJ2-2; 8 nucleotides align to TRBD1. This CDR3 region has 18 residues. J lost 4 bases, V lost 5 bases, and 15 bases had no gene match. The CDR3 spells CASSTYRDRKRGTGELFF. In nucleotides, the CDR3 is TGTGCCAGCAGTACATACCGGGACAGGAAAAGGGGCACCGGGGAGCTGTTTTTT.

This clonotype appeared a few times. This sequence joins TRBV12-3 or TRBV12-4 and TRBJ2-7, with TRBD1 matching over 7 bases. Losses at the gene ends were 5 bases for V and 6 bases for J; bases not matched to a gene: 4. This CDR3 is 12 amino acids long. In DNA form, the CDR3 reads TGTGCCAGCAGTCGAGACAGGGCCGAGCAGTACTTC. Translation: CASSRDRAEQYF.

This clonotype was seen ten or more times. This chain links TRBV6-2 or TRBV6-3 with TRBJ2-7; D possibly uses TRBD1 or TRBD2 (5 bases each). The germline V gene encodes CDR1 MNHEY and CDR2 SVGEGT. The CDR3 covers 15 residues. The V end lost 6 bases, the J end lost 5 bases, and 20 bases lay between the germline ends. The CDR3 protein is CASSTGTASVDEQYF. The CDR3 DNA reads as TGTGCCAGCAGCACCGGGACCGCATCCGTAGACGAGCAGTACTTC.

The sample holds a few counts of this clonotype. This chain joins TRBV6-5 and TRBJ1-2; D gene ambiguous. From germline, CDR1 is MNHEY and CDR2 SVGAGI. The CDR3 has 11 residues. V was pared by 6 bases and J by 8 bases, with 10 bases between. CDR3 DNA: TGTGCCAGCAGATTGGACGGAGGCTACACCTTC. Protein: CASRLDGGYTF.

This clonotype was seen a few times. The J gene is TRBJ2-3, the V gene TRBV19; 7 bases map to TRBD1. The germline CDR1 and CDR2 sequences are LNHDA and SQIVND (reference sequence). The CDR3 spans 14 residues. V was pared by 7 bases and J by 2 bases, with 6 bases of the junction left unmatched. As DNA, the CDR3 is TGTGCCAGTAAGTCGACAGGGACCACAGATACGCAGTATTTT. It codes for CASKSTGTTDTQYF.

This clonotype was observed a handful of times. The rearrangement joins TRBV20-1 to TRBJ2-3; 8 bases are shared with TRBD2. Germline V gene sequence: CDR1 DFQATT, CDR2 SNEGSKA (reference sequence). The CDR3 length is 15 residues. Germline trimming cut 3 bases from V and 1 base from J; bases unmatched to any gene: 6. CDR3 loop: CSASLATSGTDTQYF. The CDR3 nucleotides read TGCAGTGCTAGTTTGGCGACTAGCGGCACAGATACGCAGTATTTT.

This clonotype was observed a handful of times. The rearrangement links TRBV9 to TRBJ2-5; 7 nucleotides match TRBD1. The CDR3 has 14 residues. CDR1 and CDR2 (germline): SGDLS, YYNGEE. V was clipped by 3 bases and J by 1 base; unmatched bases: 3. The CDR3 coding sequence is TGTGCCAGCAGCGCAGGGGGTTCCCAAGAGACCCAGTACTTC. This codes for CASSAGGSQETQYF.

This clonotype has only a few counts. The V call is TRBV18, the J call TRBJ2-7, with D maybe TRBD1 (6 bases). Germline CDR1 and CDR2: KGHSH and LQKENI. This CDR3 comprises 15 residues. Trimming pared 6 bases from V and 1 base from J, leaving 16 bases between. The DNA for the CDR3 is TGTGCCAGCTCCCACAGGGCCGAGGGGTCCTACGAGCAGTACTTC. It codes for CASSHRAEGSYEQYF.